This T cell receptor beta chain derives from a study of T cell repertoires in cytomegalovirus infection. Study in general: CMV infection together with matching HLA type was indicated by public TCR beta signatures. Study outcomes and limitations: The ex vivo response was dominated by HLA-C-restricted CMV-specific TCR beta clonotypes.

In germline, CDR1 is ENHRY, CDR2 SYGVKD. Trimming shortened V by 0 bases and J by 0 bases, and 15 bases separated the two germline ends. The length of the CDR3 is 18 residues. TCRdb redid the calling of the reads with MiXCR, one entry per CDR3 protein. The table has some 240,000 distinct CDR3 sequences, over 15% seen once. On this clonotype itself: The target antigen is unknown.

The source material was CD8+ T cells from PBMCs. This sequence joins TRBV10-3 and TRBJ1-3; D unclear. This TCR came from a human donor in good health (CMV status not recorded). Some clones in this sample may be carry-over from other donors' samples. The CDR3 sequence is CAISESDPATVSGNTIYF. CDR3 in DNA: TGTGCCATCAGTGAGTCGGATCCTGCAACAGTCTCTGGAAACACCATATATTTT.